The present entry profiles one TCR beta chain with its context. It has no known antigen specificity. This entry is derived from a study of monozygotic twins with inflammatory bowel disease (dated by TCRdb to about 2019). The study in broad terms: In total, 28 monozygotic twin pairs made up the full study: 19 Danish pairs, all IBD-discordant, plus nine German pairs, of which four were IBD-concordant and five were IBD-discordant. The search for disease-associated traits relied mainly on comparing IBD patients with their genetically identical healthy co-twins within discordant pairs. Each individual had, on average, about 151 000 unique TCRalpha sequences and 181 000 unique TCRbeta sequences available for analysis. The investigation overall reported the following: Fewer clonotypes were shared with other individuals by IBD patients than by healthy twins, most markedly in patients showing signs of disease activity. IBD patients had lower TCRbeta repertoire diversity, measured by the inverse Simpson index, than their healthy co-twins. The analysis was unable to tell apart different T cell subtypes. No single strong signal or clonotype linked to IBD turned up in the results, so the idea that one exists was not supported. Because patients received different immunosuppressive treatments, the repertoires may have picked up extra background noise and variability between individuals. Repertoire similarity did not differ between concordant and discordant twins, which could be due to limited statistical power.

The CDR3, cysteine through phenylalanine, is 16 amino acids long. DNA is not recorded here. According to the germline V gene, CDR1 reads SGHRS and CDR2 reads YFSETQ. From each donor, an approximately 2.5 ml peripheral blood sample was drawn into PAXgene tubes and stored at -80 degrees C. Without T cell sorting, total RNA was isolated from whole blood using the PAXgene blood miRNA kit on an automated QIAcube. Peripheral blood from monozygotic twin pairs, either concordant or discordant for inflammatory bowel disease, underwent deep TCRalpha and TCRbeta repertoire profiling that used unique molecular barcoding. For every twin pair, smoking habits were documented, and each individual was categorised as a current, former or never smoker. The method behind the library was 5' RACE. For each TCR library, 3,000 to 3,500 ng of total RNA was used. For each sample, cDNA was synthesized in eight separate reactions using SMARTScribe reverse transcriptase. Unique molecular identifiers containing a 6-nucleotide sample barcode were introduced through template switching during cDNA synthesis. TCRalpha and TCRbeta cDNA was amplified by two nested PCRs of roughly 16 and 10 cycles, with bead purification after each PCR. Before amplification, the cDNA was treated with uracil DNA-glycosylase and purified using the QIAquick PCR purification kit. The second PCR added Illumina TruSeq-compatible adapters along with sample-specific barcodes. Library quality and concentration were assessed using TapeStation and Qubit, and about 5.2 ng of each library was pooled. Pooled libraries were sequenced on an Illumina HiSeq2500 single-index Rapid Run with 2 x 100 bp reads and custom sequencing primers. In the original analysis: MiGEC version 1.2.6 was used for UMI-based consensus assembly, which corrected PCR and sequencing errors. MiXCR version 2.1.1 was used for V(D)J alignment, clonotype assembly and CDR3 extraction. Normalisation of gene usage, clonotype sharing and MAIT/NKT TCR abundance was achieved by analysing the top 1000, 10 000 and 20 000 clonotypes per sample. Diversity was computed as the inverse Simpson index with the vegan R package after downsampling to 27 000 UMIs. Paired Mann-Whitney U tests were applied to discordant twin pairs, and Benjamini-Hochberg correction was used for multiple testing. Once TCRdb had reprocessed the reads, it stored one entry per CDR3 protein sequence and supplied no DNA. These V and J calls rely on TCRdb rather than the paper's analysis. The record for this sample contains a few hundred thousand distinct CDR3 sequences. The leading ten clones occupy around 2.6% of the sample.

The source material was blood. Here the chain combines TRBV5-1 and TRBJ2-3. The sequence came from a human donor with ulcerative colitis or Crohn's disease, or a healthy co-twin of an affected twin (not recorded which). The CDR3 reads CASSLWVQRSTDTQYF.